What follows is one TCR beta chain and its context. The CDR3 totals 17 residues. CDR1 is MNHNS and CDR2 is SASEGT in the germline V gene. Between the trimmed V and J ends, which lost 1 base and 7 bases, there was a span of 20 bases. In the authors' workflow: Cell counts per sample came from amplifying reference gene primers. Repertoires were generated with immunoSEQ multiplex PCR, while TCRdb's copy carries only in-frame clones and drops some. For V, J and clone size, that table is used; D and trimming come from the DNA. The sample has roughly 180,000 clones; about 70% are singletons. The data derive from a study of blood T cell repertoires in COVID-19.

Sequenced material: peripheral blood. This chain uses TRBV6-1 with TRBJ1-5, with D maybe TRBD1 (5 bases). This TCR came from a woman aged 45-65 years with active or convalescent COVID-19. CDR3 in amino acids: CASSEDPPWTGDQPQHF. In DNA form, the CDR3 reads TGTGCCAGCAGTGAAGACCCTCCTTGGACGGGGGACCAGCCCCAGCATTTT.